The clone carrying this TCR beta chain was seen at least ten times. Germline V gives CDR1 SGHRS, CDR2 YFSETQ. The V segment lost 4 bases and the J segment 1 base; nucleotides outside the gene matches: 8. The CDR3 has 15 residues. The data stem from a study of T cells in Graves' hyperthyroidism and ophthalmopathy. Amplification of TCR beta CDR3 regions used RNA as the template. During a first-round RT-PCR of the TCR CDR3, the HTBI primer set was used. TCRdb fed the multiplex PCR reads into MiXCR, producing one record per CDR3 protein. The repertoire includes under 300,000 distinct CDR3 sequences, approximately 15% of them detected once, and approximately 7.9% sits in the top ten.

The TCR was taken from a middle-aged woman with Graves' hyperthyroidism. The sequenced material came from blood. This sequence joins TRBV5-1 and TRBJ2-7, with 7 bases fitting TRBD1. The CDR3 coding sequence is TGCGCCAGCAGCCGGGACAGTTTAGCGTCCTACGAGCAGTACTTC. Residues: CASSRDSLASYEQYF.